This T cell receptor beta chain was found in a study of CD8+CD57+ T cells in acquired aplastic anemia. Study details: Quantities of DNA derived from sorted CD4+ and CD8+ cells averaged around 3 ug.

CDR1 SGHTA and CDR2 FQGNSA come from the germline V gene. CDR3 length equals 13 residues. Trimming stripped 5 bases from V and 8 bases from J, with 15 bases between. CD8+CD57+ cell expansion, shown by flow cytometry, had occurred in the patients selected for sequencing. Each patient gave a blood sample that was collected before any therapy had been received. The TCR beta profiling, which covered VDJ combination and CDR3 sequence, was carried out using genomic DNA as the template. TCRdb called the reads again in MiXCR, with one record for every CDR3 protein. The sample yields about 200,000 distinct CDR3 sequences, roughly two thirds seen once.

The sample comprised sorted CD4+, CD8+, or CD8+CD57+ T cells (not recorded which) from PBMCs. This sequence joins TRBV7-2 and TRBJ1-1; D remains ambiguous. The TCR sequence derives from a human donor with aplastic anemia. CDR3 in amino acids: CASSTFYAREAFF. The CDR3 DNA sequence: TGTGCCAGCAGCACCTTTTACGCCCGCGAAGCTTTCTTT. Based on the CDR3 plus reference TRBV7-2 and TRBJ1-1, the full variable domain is GAGVSQSPSNKVTEKGKDVELRCDPISGHTALYWYRQSLGQGLEFLIYFQGNSAPDKSGLPSDRFSAERTGGSVSTLTIQRTQQEDSAVYLCASSTFYAREAFFGQGTRLTVV.